The next 29 T cell receptor beta chains were all read from a single sample in a study of technical replicates of blood from several donors (dated by TCRdb to the late 2010s). The library was produced with the immunoSEQ multiplex PCR assay. TCRdb holds this immuneACCESS table with in-frame rearrangements only. Some clones are missing; in checked studies, unresolved V genes explain under half, and the rest has no known cause. Recorded for this sample are about 59,000 clones; 80% to 95% of them occurred a single time. In total, the top ten clones hold roughly 4% of the sample. What was sequenced was PBMCs. The receptors originated from a human donor in good health. Some clones in this sample may be carry-over from other donors' samples.

The chain is built from TRBV6-4 and TRBJ1-1; no reliable D call. The CDR3 consists of 13 residues. Germline V CDR1 and CDR2: MRHNA, SNTAGT. The V gene lost 4 bases and the J gene lost 2 bases, with 8 bases spanning the gap. This CDR3 reads CASSVEENTEAFF. CDR3 in DNA: TGTGCCAGCAGTGTAGAAGAAAACACTGAAGCTTTCTTT.

This chain connects TRBV6-5 to TRBJ1-1; D gene unclear. Looked up from germline, CDR1 is MNHEY and CDR2 is SVGAGI. Deletions cut 5 bases from V and 2 bases from J, with 9 bases between. This CDR3 has 13 amino acids. The CDR3 region is CASSQLFNTEAFF. CDR3 coding DNA: TGTGCCAGCAGTCAGTTATTCAACACTGAAGCTTTCTTT.

V and J are TRBV5-1 and TRBJ2-7; D unclear. CDR3 length: 13 amino acids. Trimming removed 1 base from V and 3 bases from J, with 8 bases in between. In germline, CDR1 is SGHRS, CDR2 YFSETQ. CDR3 in DNA: TGCGCCAGCAGCTTGTCAGAGCGCTACGAGCAGTACTTC. Protein: CASSLSERYEQYF. The entire variable domain, with the rest obtained from reference TRBV5-1 and TRBJ2-7, is as follows: KAGVTQTPRYLIKTRGQQVTLSCSPISGHRSVSWYQQTPGQGLQFLFEYFSETQRNKGNFPGRFSGRQFSNSRSEMNVSTLELGDSALYLCASSLSERYEQYFGPGTRLTVT.

This chain connects TRBV7-2 to TRBJ2-5; TRBD2 matches at 14 bases. Germline CDR1 and CDR2: SGHTA and FQGNSA. Unmatched junction bases numbered 6, after V lost 5 bases and J lost 1 base. CDR3 length: 17 amino acids. CDR3 in DNA: TGTGCCAGCAGCCCAGGACTAGCGGGGGGCCTCCAAGAGACCCAGTACTTC. Its protein is CASSPGLAGGLQETQYF. Drawing the rest from reference TRBV7-2 and TRBJ2-5, the complete variable domain is GAGVSQSPSNKVTEKGKDVELRCDPISGHTALYWYRQSLGQGLEFLIYFQGNSAPDKSGLPSDRFSAERTGGSVSTLTIQRTQQEDSAVYLCASSPGLAGGLQETQYFGPGTRLLVL.

The chain joins TRBV5-6 to TRBJ2-5; 7 bases align to TRBD1. In germline, CDR1 is SGHDT, CDR2 YYEEEE. After removal of 5 bases from V and 5 bases from J, the junction contained 6 bases not matched to a gene. This CDR3 contains 13 residues. CDR3 sequence: CASSSGQWETQYF. The CDR3 coding sequence is TGTGCCAGCAGTTCGGGACAGTGGGAGACCCAGTACTTC.

V and J are TRBV9 and TRBJ1-1, with D unresolved. V was cut by 0 bases and J by 3 bases, with 6 bases left in between. In germline, CDR1 is SGDLS, CDR2 YYNGEE. The CDR3 length is 13 residues. Here the CDR3 reads CASSVGGDTEAFF. The CDR3 bases are TGTGCCAGCAGCGTAGGAGGTGACACTGAAGCTTTCTTT.

The rearrangement links TRBV4-2 to TRBJ2-1; D uncertain. The V end was cut by 0 bases, the J end by 10 bases, with 10 bases between. CDR3 length equals 13 residues. Germline V gene data show CDR1 as LGHNA and CDR2 as YNFKEQ. The CDR3, as DNA: TGTGCCAGCAGCCAAGAGAGGTCGGCAGAGCAGTTCTTC. Translated: CASSQERSAEQFF.

The CDR3 DNA reads as TGTGCCAGCAGCTCCGCGGAGGGGAACGAGCAGTACTTC. It yields the protein CASSSAEGNEQYF. The rearrangement uses TRBV7-8 and TRBJ2-7; tentatively, D is TRBD2 (6 bases). Trimming took off 4 bases at V and 5 bases at J, with 12 bases between the two ends. CDR1 is SGHVS, CDR2 FQNEAQ, per germline. CDR3 length: 13 residues.

The chain links TRBV25-1 to TRBJ2-1; D unclear. Germline V gene lookup returns CDR1 MGHDK and CDR2 SYGVNS. With 3 bases removed from V and 7 bases from J, the gap between germline ends came to 7 bases. There are 12 residues in the CDR3. Here the CDR3 DNA reads TGTGCCAGCAGTGACCTACGGAATGAGCAGTTCTTC. Its protein product is CASSDLRNEQFF.

The CDR3 is CASSLVQALNTGELFF. The CDR3 region has the DNA TGCGCCAGCAGCTTGGTTCAGGCCCTCAACACCGGGGAGCTGTTTTTT. This chain joins TRBV5-1 and TRBJ2-2; D is unresolved. The CDR3 extends over 16 amino acids. Germline V gene data show CDR1 as SGHRS and CDR2 as YFSETQ. Trimming left V 0 bases short and J 2 bases short, with 11 bases between.

This chain joins TRBV5-8 and TRBJ1-4; possibly TRBD1 for D (6 bases). Germline V gene data show CDR1 as SGHTS and CDR2 as YDEGEE. V was trimmed by 4 bases and J by 6 bases, leaving 16 bases between them. This CDR3 spans 15 amino acids. CDR3 region: CASSALRDNHEKLFF. CDR3 sequence (DNA): TGTGCCAGCAGCGCGCTTCGGGACAATCATGAAAAACTGTTTTTT. The complete variable domain, with remaining parts taken from reference TRBV5-8 and TRBJ1-4, reads EAGVTQSPTHLIKTRGQQATLRCSPISGHTSVYWYQQALGLGLQFLLWYDEGEERNRGNFPPRFSGRQFPNYSSELNVNALELEDSALYLCASSALRDNHEKLFFGSGTQLSVL.

V gene TRBV6-5 combines with J gene TRBJ2-3; a possible D gene is TRBD2 (5 bases). CDR3 size: 16 residues. The V end lost 4 bases, the J end lost 0 bases, and 14 bases lay between the germline ends. The germline V gene encodes CDR1 MNHEY and CDR2 SVGAGI. CDR3 nucleotide sequence: TGTGCCAGCAGTTCGGGCACGGGAATTAGCACAGATACGCAGTATTTT. This codes for CASSSGTGISTDTQYF.

The genes are TRBV6-5 and TRBJ2-5; possible D gene TRBD2, 6 bases. The CDR3 sequence is 14 residues long. Trimming removed 0 bases from V and 2 bases from J, with 7 bases in between. Germline lookup yields CDR1 MNHEY and CDR2 SVGAGI. The CDR3 is CASSYSEGQETQYF. The CDR3 nucleotides are TGTGCCAGCAGTTACTCGGAGGGGCAAGAGACCCAGTACTTC.

The V call is TRBV7-2, the J call TRBJ2-1; 12 positions agree with TRBD2. V gave up 5 bases and J gave up 14 bases; unmatched junction bases: 13. The CDR3 extends over 15 amino acids. Per the germline V gene, CDR1 is SGHTA and CDR2 is FQGNSA. The CDR3 protein is CASSKGLAGQPGEFF. CDR3 DNA: TGTGCCAGCAGCAAGGGACTAGCGGGTCAACCCGGGGAGTTCTTC.

The chain carries TRBV30 and TRBJ2-3, with TRBD2 identical over 16 bases. The CDR3 is 16 residues long. The germline gives CDR1 GTSNPN, CDR2 SVGIG (reference sequence). J was trimmed by 8 bases and V by 4 bases; bases with no gene match: 9. CDR3 DNA: TGTGCCTGGATGGGACTAGCGGGAGGGCCAGGGTTTACGCAGTATTTT. Translating gives CAWMGLAGGPGFTQYF.

The gene calls are TRBV2 and TRBJ2-5; D is ambiguous. The CDR3 has 11 residues. The germline V and J ends were trimmed by 6 bases and 7 bases, with 9 bases remaining between them. Germline CDR1 and CDR2: SNHLY and FYNNEI. CDR3 coding DNA: TGTGCCAGCAGCGCCCCGGGGACCCAGTACTTC. As protein: CASSAPGTQYF.

The chain is built from TRBV2 and TRBJ1-4; D is uncertain. V was clipped by 8 bases and J by 8 bases, with 18 bases between them. Germline CDR1 is SNHLY and CDR2 is FYNNEI. This CDR3 spans 14 amino acids. DNA of the CDR3: TGTGCCAGCTGTGGGTCGCTAATGGGCGAAAAACTGTTTTTT. This codes for CASCGSLMGEKLFF.

V and J are TRBV30 and TRBJ2-2, with D unresolved. Trimming removed 3 bases at V and 5 bases at J, with 13 bases between. Looked up from germline, CDR1 is GTSNPN and CDR2 is SVGIG (reference sequence). This CDR3 spans 14 amino acids. The CDR3 is CAWRAATSTGELFF. DNA of the CDR3: TGTGCCTGGAGGGCCGCGACTTCGACCGGGGAGCTGTTTTTT.

The V gene is TRBV6-5, the J gene TRBJ2-3, with 8 bases identical to TRBD2. Germline values: CDR1 MNHEY, CDR2 SVGAGI. V was clipped by 4 bases and J by 4 bases; unmatched bases: 10. The CDR3 is 16 residues long. CDR3 nucleotides: TGTGCCAGCAGTTCCCCAGGCCGGGGGGGATCAGATACGCAGTATTTT. This translates into CASSSPGRGGSDTQYF.

The chain is built from TRBV29-1 and TRBJ1-1; tentative D call: TRBD1 (6 bases). V dropped 6 bases and J dropped 11 bases, with 13 bases sitting between them. There are 10 residues in the CDR3. The germline V gene encodes CDR1 SQVTM and CDR2 ANQGSEA. The CDR3 coding sequence is TGCAGCGTAGTAGGGGGGGCGGCTTTCTTT. Translating it yields CSVVGGAAFF.

The rearrangement joins TRBV7-9 to TRBJ2-1; tentatively, D is TRBD2 (6 bases). CDR1 SEHNR and CDR2 FQNEAQ come from the germline V gene (reference sequence). Trimming left V 7 bases short and J 6 bases short, with 16 bases between. The CDR3 spans 14 residues. CDR3 loop: CASTLRTNANEQFF. DNA for the CDR3: TGTGCCAGCACCCTAAGGACTAACGCCAATGAGCAGTTCTTC.

This sequence joins TRBV5-1 and TRBJ1-3, with 8 bases aligning to TRBD1. Per the germline V gene, CDR1 is SGHRS and CDR2 is YFSETQ. The CDR3 totals 17 residues. The V segment lost 1 base and the J segment 9 bases; nucleotides outside the gene matches: 15. CDR3 loop: CASSLSDRVGAFGTIYF. CDR3 nucleotide sequence: TGCGCCAGCAGCTTGTCGGACAGGGTCGGGGCGTTTGGCACCATATATTTT.

This chain uses TRBV7-2 with TRBJ2-6, with D maybe TRBD1 (6 bases). The CDR3 is 16 residues long. Germline V gene lookup returns CDR1 SGHTA and CDR2 FQGNSA. V shed 2 bases and J shed 4 bases, with 12 bases lying between them. The chain's CDR3 is CASSLSAGAGANVLTF. As DNA, the CDR3 is TGTGCCAGCAGCTTAAGTGCAGGGGCCGGGGCCAACGTCCTGACTTTC.

The chain is built from TRBV30 and TRBJ2-2; TRBD2 matches 11 bases. Trimming at V came to 5 bases and at J to 6 bases, leaving 5 bases not matched to a gene. This CDR3 is 14 amino acids long. Germline CDR1 reads GTSNPN; CDR2 reads SVGIG (reference sequence). The CDR3 here is CAWGSGRVAGELFF. The CDR3 region has the DNA TGTGCCTGGGGTAGCGGGAGGGTGGCCGGGGAGCTGTTTTTT.

V gene TRBV10-3 combines with J gene TRBJ2-2, with 8 bases that match TRBD1. CDR1 and CDR2 from the germline V gene are ENHRY and SYGVKD. This CDR3 is 18 amino acids long. V shed 2 bases and J 4 bases; nucleotides not matched to a gene: 12. The CDR3 sequence is CAISEAGGTVSGTGELFF. The CDR3 region has the DNA TGTGCCATCAGTGAGGCAGGGGGCACAGTTTCGGGCACCGGGGAGCTGTTTTTT.

The chain links TRBV29-1 to TRBJ1-2, with D maybe TRBD1 (5 bases). Per the germline V gene, CDR1 is SQVTM and CDR2 is ANQGSEA. This CDR3 has 12 residues. The V gene lost 4 bases and the J gene lost 7 bases, with 13 bases spanning the gap. CDR3 in amino acids: CSVGGGLIGYTF. The CDR3 region has the DNA TGCAGCGTTGGCGGGGGATTGATTGGCTACACCTTC.

The rearrangement joins TRBV5-4 to TRBJ2-1; no clear D gene. Between the trimmed V and J ends, which lost 2 bases and 6 bases, there was a span of 6 bases. CDR1 is SGHNT, CDR2 YYREEE, per germline (reference sequence). The CDR3 has 12 amino acids. The CDR3 DNA follows: TGTGCCAGCAGCTTCCGAGGCAATGAGCAGTTCTTC. Translation gives CASSFRGNEQFF.

This chain joins TRBV7-2 and TRBJ1-5, with TRBD1 matching over 9 bases. Germline CDR1 is SGHTA and CDR2 is FQGNSA. The ends lost 5 bases at V and 7 bases at J; junction bases unmatched: 9. CDR3 size: 15 residues. In nucleotides, the CDR3 is TGTGCCAGCAGCACACGGACAGGGGAGGGACAGCCCCAGCATTTT. Translated: CASSTRTGEGQPQHF.

V is TRBV30 and J is TRBJ2-7, with D possibly matching TRBD2 (6 bases). V lost 1 base and J 0 bases, leaving 10 bases between the germline ends. CDR3 length equals 14 residues. Germline V lookup: CDR1 GTSNPN, CDR2 SVGIG (reference sequence). The CDR3 DNA reads as TGTGCCTGGAGTGATGGAGGGATCTCCTACGAGCAGTACTTC. It encodes CAWSDGGISYEQYF.